This is a list of T cell receptor beta chains from one sample in a study of blood T cell repertoires in COVID-19. Sequencing used immunoSEQ multiplex PCR; TCRdb keeps in-frame clones, though not all of them. The data hold more than 300,000 clones, with approximately 90% observed a single time. Sequencing was done on a sample of PBMCs or T cells enriched from blood (not recorded which). The receptors here all came from a young woman who had recovered from COVID-19. Each CDR3 is given with its conserved first and last residue. A D gene is named only where the DNA matches it firmly. Where a row states a size, it is once, few, many or the class of an expanded clone; other rows omit it.

clone_size: few
d_call: TRBD2
j_call: TRBJ2-7
v_call: TRBV9
cdr3_aa: CASSVEGGADEQYF
cdr3_nt: TGTGCCAGCAGCGTAGAGGGAGGGGCCGACGAGCAGTACTTC

clone_size: NA
d_call: TRBD1
j_call: TRBJ2-2
v_call: TRBV7-9
cdr3_aa: CASSPHGQGAPTGELFF
cdr3_nt: TGTGCCAGCAGCCCCCACGGACAGGGGGCGCCAACCGGGGAGCTGTTTTTT

clone_size: NA
d_call: TRBD2
j_call: TRBJ2-1
v_call: TRBV9
cdr3_aa: CASSVAILAGRNEQFF
cdr3_nt: TGTGCCAGCAGCGTAGCTATCCTAGCGGGACGGAATGAGCAGTTCTTC

clone_size: NA
d_call: NA
j_call: TRBJ1-5
v_call: TRBV6-5
cdr3_aa: CASRPQPNQPQHF
cdr3_nt: TGTGCCAGCAGACCACAACCGAATCAGCCCCAGCATTTT

clone_size: NA
d_call: NA
j_call: TRBJ2-2
v_call: TRBV5-1
cdr3_aa: CASSLSPLNTGELFF
cdr3_nt: TGCGCCAGCAGCTTGTCCCCATTGAACACCGGGGAGCTGTTTTTT

clone_size: few
d_call: NA
j_call: TRBJ2-1
v_call: TRBV2
cdr3_aa: CASRREPLEDEQFF
cdr3_nt: TGTGCCAGCAGACGGGAGCCCCTCGAGGATGAGCAGTTCTTC

clone_size: NA
d_call: NA
j_call: TRBJ1-1
v_call: TRBV19
cdr3_aa: CASSATDYNTEAFF
cdr3_nt: TGTGCCAGTAGCGCAACCGACTATAACACTGAAGCTTTCTTT

clone_size: NA
d_call: NA
j_call: TRBJ1-2
v_call: TRBV3-1/TRBV3-2
cdr3_aa: CASSPSAAGRNYGYTF
cdr3_nt: TGTGCCAGCAGCCCCTCCGCCGCAGGGCGGAACTATGGCTACACCTTC

clone_size: NA
d_call: NA
j_call: TRBJ1-5
v_call: TRBV7-7
cdr3_aa: CASSLGFSQPQHF
cdr3_nt: TGTGCTAGCAGCTTAGGTTTCAGTCAGCCCCAGCATTTT

clone_size: NA
d_call: NA
j_call: TRBJ1-5
v_call: TRBV3-1/TRBV3-2
cdr3_aa: CASSPEHSNQPQHF
cdr3_nt: TGTGCCAGCAGTCCCGAGCATAGCAATCAGCCCCAGCATTTT

clone_size: NA
d_call: NA
j_call: TRBJ1-2
v_call: TRBV11-2
cdr3_aa: CASAPGGYGYTF
cdr3_nt: TGTGCCAGCGCCCCAGGAGGGTACGGCTACACCTTC

clone_size: NA
d_call: TRBD1
j_call: TRBJ1-2
v_call: TRBV6-5
cdr3_aa: CASTLGQGANYGYTF
cdr3_nt: TGTGCCAGCACCCTAGGGCAGGGGGCGAACTATGGCTACACCTTC

clone_size: NA
d_call: TRBD1
j_call: TRBJ2-7
v_call: TRBV6-5
cdr3_aa: CASSQTGGFPYEQYF
cdr3_nt: TGTGCCAGCAGTCAAACAGGGGGCTTTCCCTACGAGCAGTACTTC

clone_size: NA
d_call: NA
j_call: TRBJ2-7
v_call: TRBV6-1
cdr3_aa: CASSETPEGSYEQYF
cdr3_nt: TGTGCCAGCAGTGAAACCCCGGAAGGGAGCTACGAGCAGTACTTC

clone_size: once
d_call: TRBD2
j_call: TRBJ2-1
v_call: TRBV7-3
cdr3_aa: CASSLGVASGAHNEQFF
cdr3_nt: TGTGCCAGCAGCTTAGGGGTGGCTAGCGGGGCCCACAATGAGCAGTTCTTC

clone_size: once
d_call: NA
j_call: TRBJ2-7
v_call: TRBV11-3
cdr3_aa: CASSLGTLGDEQYF
cdr3_nt: TGTGCCAGCAGCTTAGGGACCCTCGGGGACGAGCAGTACTTC

clone_size: once
d_call: NA
j_call: TRBJ1-4
v_call: TRBV5-4
cdr3_aa: CASSAGSNEKLFF
cdr3_nt: TGTGCCAGCAGTGCGGGTTCTAATGAAAAACTGTTTTTT

clone_size: NA
d_call: NA
j_call: TRBJ1-2
v_call: TRBV4-1
cdr3_aa: CASSQVLTVGGYTF
cdr3_nt: TGCGCCAGCAGCCAAGTGCTCACGGTGGGCGGCTACACCTTC

clone_size: NA
d_call: TRBD1
j_call: TRBJ2-4
v_call: TRBV28
cdr3_aa: CASSTPKQGKVAKNIQYF
cdr3_nt: TGTGCCAGCAGCACCCCCAAACAGGGGAAGGTGGCCAAAAACATTCAGTACTTC

clone_size: NA
d_call: NA
j_call: TRBJ2-5
v_call: TRBV9
cdr3_aa: CASGGAELRGTQYF
cdr3_nt: TGTGCCAGCGGAGGGGCGGAGCTCAGAGGGACCCAGTACTTC

clone_size: few
d_call: NA
j_call: TRBJ2-1
v_call: TRBV4-2
cdr3_aa: CASSQGGDLNEQFF
cdr3_nt: TGTGCCAGCAGCCAAGGAGGAGACCTAAACGAGCAGTTCTTC

clone_size: NA
d_call: TRBD1
j_call: TRBJ2-3
v_call: TRBV7-9
cdr3_aa: CASRTQGGTDTQYF
cdr3_nt: TGTGCCAGCAGGACACAGGGGGGCACAGATACGCAGTATTTT

clone_size: NA
d_call: TRBD1
j_call: TRBJ1-4
v_call: TRBV4-1
cdr3_aa: CASSQERTGALNEKLFF
cdr3_nt: TGCGCCAGCAGCCAAGAGAGGACAGGGGCTCTTAATGAAAAACTGTTTTTT

clone_size: NA
d_call: NA
j_call: TRBJ2-7
v_call: TRBV7-2
cdr3_aa: CASSFEQGSSYEQYF
cdr3_nt: TGTGCCAGCAGCTTCGAACAGGGCAGCTCCTACGAGCAGTACTTC

clone_size: NA
d_call: NA
j_call: TRBJ1-2
v_call: TRBV28
cdr3_aa: CASSLSFQGGHGYTF
cdr3_nt: TGTGCCAGCAGTTTATCGTTCCAGGGAGGCCATGGCTACACCTTC

clone_size: NA
d_call: NA
j_call: TRBJ1-2
v_call: TRBV19
cdr3_aa: CASSAQGKVYGYTF
cdr3_nt: TGTGCCAGTAGTGCTCAGGGGAAAGTCTATGGCTACACCTTC

clone_size: NA
d_call: NA
j_call: TRBJ1-2
v_call: TRBV28
cdr3_aa: CASSLRGYGYTF
cdr3_nt: TGTGCCAGCAGTTTAAGAGGCTATGGCTACACCTTC

clone_size: NA
d_call: NA
j_call: TRBJ1-5
v_call: TRBV7-9
cdr3_aa: CASSLTGDGNQPQHF
cdr3_nt: TGTGCCAGCAGCTTAACCGGGGATGGCAATCAGCCCCAGCATTTT

clone_size: NA
d_call: NA
j_call: TRBJ2-3
v_call: TRBV5-5
cdr3_aa: CASSLAPVGAADERDTQYF
cdr3_nt: TGTGCCAGCAGCTTGGCCCCAGTAGGAGCGGCCGACGAGCGGGATACGCAGTATTTT

clone_size: once
d_call: NA
j_call: TRBJ2-1
v_call: TRBV20-1
cdr3_aa: CSASKSRSSYNEQFF
cdr3_nt: TGCAGTGCTAGTAAGAGTAGAAGCTCCTACAATGAGCAGTTCTTC

clone_size: NA
d_call: TRBD1
j_call: TRBJ1-2
v_call: TRBV19
cdr3_aa: CASSNQNRGIRGGYTF
cdr3_nt: TGTGCCAGTAGTAATCAAAACAGGGGGATCCGTGGAGGCTACACCTTC